The 15 T cell receptor beta chains below come from one sample, sequenced in a study of beta chain features in type 1 diabetes. Expressed TCRB transcripts were sequenced because the isolated RNA had all been reverse transcribed beforehand. This table comes from immunoSEQ multiplex PCR, and its TCRdb copy is limited to in-frame clones, with some not included. The repertoire has some 400,000 clones, less than 15% of them found once; the top ten carry under 0.02%. Sample: naive CD4+ T cells from blood. All receptors derive from a woman between 18 and 30 years old in good health.

This sequence joins TRBV30 and TRBJ1-4; D possibly corresponds to TRBD1 (5 bases). Trimming shortened V by 2 bases and J by 5 bases, and 12 bases separated the two germline ends. The length of the CDR3 is 14 residues. In germline, CDR1 is GTSNPN, CDR2 SVGIG (reference sequence). CDR3: CAWSYRRLNEKLFF. The CDR3 DNA sequence: TGTGCCTGGAGTTACAGGCGGTTAAATGAAAAACTGTTTTTT. Full variable domain (remainder filled in from reference TRBV30 and TRBJ1-4): SQTIHQWPATLVQPVGSPLSLECTVEGTSNPNLYWYRQAAGRGLQLLFYSVGIGQISSEVPQNLSASRPQDRQFILSSKKLLLSDSGFYLCAWSYRRLNEKLFFGSGTQLSVL.

The chain uses TRBV28 and TRBJ2-3, with 13 bases that match TRBD2. Germline CDR1 reads MDHEN; CDR2 reads SYDVKM. J lost 8 bases, V lost 6 bases, and 20 bases had no gene match. The CDR3 contains 19 residues. For the CDR3, the DNA is TGTGCCAGCAGCTATACATCTGAGAGGACTAGCGGGGGAAGAGGTACGCAGTATTTT. Translation: CASSYTSERTSGGRGTQYF. Full variable domain (missing parts from reference TRBV28 and TRBJ2-3): DVKVTQSSRYLVKRTGEKVFLECVQDMDHENMFWYRQDPGLGLRLIYFSYDVKMKEKGDIPEGYSVSREKKERFSLILESASTNQTSMYLCASSYTSERTSGGRGTQYFGPGTRLTVL.

As DNA, the CDR3 is TGTGCCAGCAGCTTAGAAGGACTAGCTGGATCCTACAATGAGCAGTTCTTC. It translates to CASSLEGLAGSYNEQFF. J is TRBJ2-1 and V is TRBV7-2; 8 nucleotides agree with TRBD2. The V gene end was trimmed by 1 base and the J gene end by 1 base; junction bases not matched to a gene: 6. The CDR3 sequence is 17 residues long. Germline CDR1 reads SGHTA; CDR2 reads FQGNSA.

V and J are TRBV5-1 and TRBJ2-7, with TRBD1 as a possible D gene (6 bases). The V end lost 2 bases, the J end lost 3 bases, and 18 bases lay between the germline ends. Germline V gene sequence: CDR1 SGHRS, CDR2 YFSETQ. The CDR3 totals 16 residues. This chain's CDR3 is CASSFGTGNLNYEQYF. The CDR3 DNA follows: TGCGCCAGCAGCTTCGGAACAGGGAACTTAAACTACGAGCAGTACTTC.

This clone was observed a few times. This chain joins TRBV5-1 and TRBJ2-7; TRBD2 matches 10 bases. CDR3 size: 16 residues. J lost 5 bases, V lost 1 base, and 9 bases had no gene match. Germline-derived CDR1 and CDR2 are SGHRS and YFSETQ. CDR3 DNA: TGCGCCAGCAGCTTGAGGGTAGCGGGAGGTTCTCACGAGCAGTACTTC. This gives the protein CASSLRVAGGSHEQYF. Filled out from reference TRBV5-1 and TRBJ2-7, the complete variable domain reads KAGVTQTPRYLIKTRGQQVTLSCSPISGHRSVSWYQQTPGQGLQFLFEYFSETQRNKGNFPGRFSGRQFSNSRSEMNVSTLELGDSALYLCASSLRVAGGSHEQYFGPGTRLTVT.

J is TRBJ1-4 and V is TRBV25-1; D is ambiguous. The CDR3 is 12 amino acids. V lost 4 bases, J lost 7 bases, and 7 bases lay in between. Germline values: CDR1 MGHDK, CDR2 SYGVNS. The CDR3 DNA sequence: TGTGCCAGCAGTGGACGGGGTGAAAAACTGTTTTTT. It is translated as CASSGRGEKLFF.

This clone was detected only once. The chain joins TRBV4-3 to TRBJ1-4; 11 bases line up with TRBD1. J lost 6 bases, V lost 0 bases, and 9 bases had no gene match. The germline gives CDR1 LGHNA, CDR2 YSLEER. The CDR3 totals 18 residues. CDR3 bases: TGCGCCAGCAGCCAAGATCCGCCCCCGGGACAGGGGGATGAAAAACTGTTTTTT. It specifies CASSQDPPPGQGDEKLFF.

The chain has TRBV30 and TRBJ1-1; 7 bases agree with TRBD1. Unmatched junction bases numbered 12, after V lost 0 bases and J lost 5 bases. The germline V gene has CDR1 GTSNPN and CDR2 SVGIG (reference sequence). The CDR3 totals 16 residues. The DNA of the CDR3 is TGTGCCTGGAGTGTACTCTGGGCGACAGGGCGGACTGAAGCTTTCTTT. Translation gives CAWSVLWATGRTEAFF.

This clone has more than one count but fewer than ten. V is TRBV7-8 and J is TRBJ1-2, with D unclear. The ends were cut back, 5 bases at V and 2 bases at J, with 6 bases in the middle. This CDR3 spans 12 amino acids. Germline V CDR1 and CDR2: SGHVS, FQNEAQ. The CDR3 here is CASSDGNYGYTF. DNA of the CDR3: TGTGCCAGCAGCGACGGGAACTATGGCTACACCTTC.

This clone was recorded a few times. The chain joins TRBV14 to TRBJ2-6; D unclear. Deletions cut 3 bases from V and 0 bases from J, with 6 bases between. Germline V gene sequence: CDR1 SGHDN, CDR2 FVKESK. This CDR3 spans 15 amino acids. CDR3 loop: CASSQFRSGANVLTF. DNA of the CDR3: TGTGCCAGCAGCCAGTTTCGCTCTGGGGCCAACGTCCTGACTTTC.

The CDR3 sequence is CASSLMGAMVNEQFF. The CDR3, as DNA: TGTGCCAGCAGCTTGATGGGGGCTATGGTGAATGAGCAGTTCTTC. V is TRBV5-8 and J is TRBJ2-1, with D possibly matching TRBD1 (6 bases). Germline assignment: CDR1 SGHTS and CDR2 YDEGEE. V lost 1 base and J lost 7, with 15 bases in between. The CDR3 has 15 amino acids.

This chain connects TRBV5-1 to TRBJ2-1; 8 bases fit TRBD2. This CDR3 has 14 amino acids. Germline V CDR1 and CDR2: SGHRS, YFSETQ. The V and J ends lost 2 bases and 6 bases, in that order; junction bases with no gene match: 4. CDR3 protein: CASSLAGAVNEQFF. CDR3 sequence (DNA): TGCGCCAGCAGCTTAGCGGGAGCAGTCAATGAGCAGTTCTTC.

The gene calls are TRBV5-1 and TRBJ2-7; 7 bases line up with TRBD2. The CDR3 spans 14 residues. Germline lookup yields CDR1 SGHRS and CDR2 YFSETQ. Trimming cost V 2 bases and J 4 bases; bases outside gene matches: 6. The CDR3 reads CASSFGGSRYEQYF. CDR3 bases: TGCGCCAGCAGCTTCGGCGGGAGCCGGTACGAGCAGTACTTC. The variable domain in full, completed from reference TRBV5-1 and TRBJ2-7, reads KAGVTQTPRYLIKTRGQQVTLSCSPISGHRSVSWYQQTPGQGLQFLFEYFSETQRNKGNFPGRFSGRQFSNSRSEMNVSTLELGDSALYLCASSFGGSRYEQYFGPGTRLTVT.

Only a few counts were recorded for this clone. The genes are TRBV27 and TRBJ1-3; D call uncertain. V lost 3 bases, J lost 0 bases, and 9 bases lay in between. In germline, CDR1 is MNHEY, CDR2 SMNVEV (reference sequence). CDR3 length equals 15 residues. This chain's CDR3 is CASSLGLSSGNTIYF. The CDR3 coding sequence is TGTGCCAGCAGTTTGGGCCTAAGCTCTGGAAACACCATATATTTT.

In this sample, this clone turned up a few times. The V call is TRBV2, the J call TRBJ1-4, with 11 bases fitting TRBD1. The CDR3 is 14 residues long. Germline trimming cut 7 bases from V and 8 bases from J; bases unmatched to any gene: 6. Germline V gene data show CDR1 as SNHLY and CDR2 as FYNNEI. The CDR3 DNA reads as TGTGCCAGCATCCGGACAGGGGGCGGCGAAAAACTGTTTTTT. As protein: CASIRTGGGEKLFF.